This T cell receptor (beta chain) was recorded in a study of blood T cell repertoires in COVID-19. On the study more broadly: Material from acute and convalescent COVID-19 was sourced from the United States, Italy and Spain. T cells, B-cell-depleted T cells, or PBMCs provided the cDNA or gDNA that served as material.

The CDR3 contains 16 residues. V was clipped by 5 bases and J by 0 bases, with 14 bases between them. Germline V lookup: CDR1 SGHTA, CDR2 FQGNSA. Participants were placed into cohorts based on the clinical history they reported. Donors in Cohort 3 who had recovered were those with two negative PCRs, healthcare professional clearance, or resolution of their symptoms. Method: immunoSEQ multiplex PCR; TCRdb's copy keeps in-frame clones and lacks some. The top ten clones hold around a sixth of a sample with 150,000 or so clones, 82% of them seen once. This receptor was obtained from a man aged 55-75 years who had recovered from COVID-19. Input material: PBMCs or T cells enriched from blood (not recorded which). The chain combines TRBV7-2 with TRBJ1-3; perhaps TRBD1 as D (5 bases). CDR3 amino acids: CASSPHGGSSGNTIYF. The CDR3 nucleotides read TGTGCCAGCAGCCCACACGGGGGAAGCTCTGGAAACACCATATATTTT.